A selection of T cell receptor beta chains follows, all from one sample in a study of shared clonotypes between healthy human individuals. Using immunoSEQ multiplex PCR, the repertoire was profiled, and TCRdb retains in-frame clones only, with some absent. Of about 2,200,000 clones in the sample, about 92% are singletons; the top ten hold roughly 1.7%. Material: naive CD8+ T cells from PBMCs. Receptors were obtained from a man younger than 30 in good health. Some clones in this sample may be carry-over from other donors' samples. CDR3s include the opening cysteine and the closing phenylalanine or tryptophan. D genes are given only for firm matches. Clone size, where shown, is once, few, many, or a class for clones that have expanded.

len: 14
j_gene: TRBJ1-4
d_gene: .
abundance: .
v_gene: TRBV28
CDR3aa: CASSLDRPNEKLFF
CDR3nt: TGTGCCAGCAGTTTGGACAGACCTAATGAAAAACTGTTTTTT

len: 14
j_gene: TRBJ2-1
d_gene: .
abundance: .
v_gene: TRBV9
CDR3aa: CASSQSGERNEQFF
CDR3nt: TGTGCCAGCAGCCAATCGGGTGAGAGAAATGAGCAGTTCTTC

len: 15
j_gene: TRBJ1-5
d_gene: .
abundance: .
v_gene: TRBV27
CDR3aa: CASSPHAALNQPQHF
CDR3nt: TGTGCCAGCAGTCCCCATGCGGCACTTAATCAGCCCCAGCATTTT

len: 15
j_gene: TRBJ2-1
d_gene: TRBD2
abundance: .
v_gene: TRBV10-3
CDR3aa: CAISPSSGSPNEQFF
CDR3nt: TGTGCCATCAGTCCGTCTAGCGGGAGCCCCAATGAGCAGTTCTTC

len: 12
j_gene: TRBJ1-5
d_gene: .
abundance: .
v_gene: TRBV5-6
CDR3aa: CASSVLNQPQHF
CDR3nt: TGTGCCAGCAGCGTACTCAATCAGCCCCAGCATTTT

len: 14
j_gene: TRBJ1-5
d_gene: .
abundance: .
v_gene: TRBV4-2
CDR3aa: CASSQGGTGQPQHF
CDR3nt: TGTGCCAGCAGCCAAGGGGGCACGGGGCAGCCCCAGCATTTT

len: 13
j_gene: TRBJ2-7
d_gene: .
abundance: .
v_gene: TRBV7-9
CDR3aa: CASSSRTDYEQYF
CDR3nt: TGTGCCAGCAGCTCCCGGACAGACTACGAGCAGTACTTC

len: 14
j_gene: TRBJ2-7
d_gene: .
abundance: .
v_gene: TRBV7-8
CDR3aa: CASSLNPSMGEQYF
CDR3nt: TGTGCCAGCAGCTTAAATCCCTCAATGGGAGAGCAGTACTTC

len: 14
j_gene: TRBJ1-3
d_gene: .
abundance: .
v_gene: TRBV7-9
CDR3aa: CASKGSTSGNTIYF
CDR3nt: TGTGCCAGCAAAGGCAGTACCTCTGGAAACACCATATATTTT

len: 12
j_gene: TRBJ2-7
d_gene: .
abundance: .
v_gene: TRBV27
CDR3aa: CASSFRGDEQYF
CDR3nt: TGTGCCAGCAGTTTCAGAGGGGACGAGCAGTACTTC

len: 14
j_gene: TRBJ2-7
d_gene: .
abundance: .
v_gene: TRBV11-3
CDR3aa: CASSSRDIPYEQYF
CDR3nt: TGTGCCAGCAGCTCCCGGGACATACCCTACGAGCAGTACTTC

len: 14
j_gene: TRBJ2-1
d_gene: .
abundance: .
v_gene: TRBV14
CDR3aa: CASSQDGRADEQFF
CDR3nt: TGTGCCAGCAGCCAAGACGGCAGGGCCGATGAGCAGTTCTTC

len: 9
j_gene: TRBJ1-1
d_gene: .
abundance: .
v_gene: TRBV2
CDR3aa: CASSLEAFF
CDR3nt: TGTGCCAGCTCCCTTGAAGCTTTCTTT

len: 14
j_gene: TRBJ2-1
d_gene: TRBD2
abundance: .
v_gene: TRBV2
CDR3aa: CASRLAGGYNEQFF
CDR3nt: TGTGCCAGCAGACTAGCGGGAGGCTACAATGAGCAGTTCTTC

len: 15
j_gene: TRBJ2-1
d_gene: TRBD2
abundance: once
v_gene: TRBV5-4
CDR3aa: CASAPLAEVHNEQFF
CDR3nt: TGTGCCAGCGCCCCGCTAGCGGAGGTACACAATGAGCAGTTCTTC

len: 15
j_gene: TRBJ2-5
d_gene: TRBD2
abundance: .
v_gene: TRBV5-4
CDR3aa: CASSLAAGVGETQYF
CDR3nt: TGTGCCAGCAGCTTGGCCGCGGGAGTTGGAGAGACCCAGTACTTC

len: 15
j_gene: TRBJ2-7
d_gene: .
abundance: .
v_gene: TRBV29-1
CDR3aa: CSVEFPDRRGYEQYF
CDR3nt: TGCAGCGTTGAGTTCCCGGACAGGAGGGGGTACGAGCAGTACTTC

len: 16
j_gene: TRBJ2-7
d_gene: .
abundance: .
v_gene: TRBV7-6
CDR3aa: CASSPRTGGPFNEQYF
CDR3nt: TGTGCCAGCAGCCCAAGGACAGGAGGGCCCTTCAACGAGCAGTACTTC

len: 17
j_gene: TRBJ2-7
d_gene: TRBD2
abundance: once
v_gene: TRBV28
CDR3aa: CASSLSVEREGGYEQYF
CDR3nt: TGTGCCAGCAGTTTATCGGTGGAGCGGGAGGGAGGTTACGAGCAGTACTTC

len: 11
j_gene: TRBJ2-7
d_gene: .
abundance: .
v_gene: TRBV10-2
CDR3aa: CASSNSYEQYF
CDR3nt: TGCGCCAGCAGCAACAGCTACGAGCAGTACTTC

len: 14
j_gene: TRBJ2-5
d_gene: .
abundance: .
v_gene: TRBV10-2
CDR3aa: CASSVGGLGETQYF
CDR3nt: TGCGCCAGCAGTGTTGGGGGGCTAGGGGAGACCCAGTACTTC

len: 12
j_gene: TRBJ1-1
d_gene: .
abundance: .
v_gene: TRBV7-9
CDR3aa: CASTEINTEAFF
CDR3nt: TGTGCCAGCACCGAGATAAACACTGAAGCTTTCTTT

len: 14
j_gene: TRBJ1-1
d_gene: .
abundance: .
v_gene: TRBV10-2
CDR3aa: CASSDSGLRSEAFF
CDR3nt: TGCGCCAGCAGTGATTCAGGGCTCAGGTCTGAAGCTTTCTTT